These T cell receptor beta chains were read from a single sample in a study of blood T cell repertoires in COVID-19. Measured with immunoSEQ multiplex PCR; TCRdb has only the in-frame clones, and not every one. Among more than 110,000 clones listed, roughly 80% were seen once. Material: peripheral blood. These receptors came from a human donor in a cohort sampled during active COVID-19. The CDR3 runs from the conserved cysteine through the conserved F or W. A D gene is named only where the DNA matches it firmly. Clone size appears in some rows only: once, few, many, or a class for an expanded clone.

CASSPDRVRTEAFF	TGTGCCAGCAGCCCCGACAGGGTGAGGACTGAAGCTTTCTTT	TRBV7-9	TRBJ1-1	TRBD1	14	few
CASSQHSVLTNTEAFF	TGTGCCAGCAGTCAGCACAGTGTATTAACGAACACTGAAGCTTTCTTT	TRBV27	TRBJ1-1	NA	16	NA
CASSLAADTLGRGYTF	TGCGCCAGCAGCTTGGCCGCAGATACCCTTGGTCGTGGCTACACCTTC	TRBV5-1	TRBJ1-2	NA	16	few
CASSFLPGQNSGANVLTF	TGTGCCAGCAGTTTCCTTCCAGGACAGAACTCTGGGGCCAACGTCCTGACTTTC	TRBV6-2/TRBV6-3	TRBJ2-6	NA	18	NA
CASSDSSGGTDTQYF	TGTGCCAGCAGTGACTCAAGCGGGGGCACAGATACGCAGTATTTT	TRBV6-4	TRBJ2-3	TRBD2	15	NA
CAISESRDSNSPLHF	TGTGCCATCAGTGAGTCGAGGGACAGCAATTCACCCCTCCACTTT	TRBV10-3	TRBJ1-6	TRBD1	15	NA
CASSQDAVGTDTQYF	TGTGCCAGCAGCCAAGATGCGGTAGGCACAGATACGCAGTATTTT	TRBV4-2	TRBJ2-3	NA	15	NA
CASSLKGGNGYTF	TGTGCCAGCAGCCTTAAGGGAGGGAATGGCTACACCTTC	TRBV12-3/TRBV12-4	TRBJ1-2	NA	13	NA
CASSQRSATGRKKETQYF	TGTGCCAGCAGCCAAAGATCCGCGACAGGGAGAAAGAAAGAGACCCAGTACTTC	TRBV3-1/TRBV3-2	TRBJ2-5	TRBD1	18	NA
CASSPRVSTEAFF	TGTGCCAGCAGCCCCAGGGTGAGCACTGAAGCTTTCTTT	TRBV5-8	TRBJ1-1	NA	13	NA
CASSLGIQGGETNEKLFF	TGTGCCAGCAGCTTGGGTATACAGGGGGGAGAGACTAATGAAAAACTGTTTTTT	TRBV7-2	TRBJ1-4	TRBD1	18	NA
CASSRGGYEQYF	TGTGCCAGCAGCCGAGGCGGGTACGAGCAGTACTTC	TRBV3-1/TRBV3-2	TRBJ2-7	NA	12	NA
CATSSDGYGYTF	TGTGCCACCAGCTCTGACGGGTATGGCTACACCTTC	TRBV24-1	TRBJ1-2	NA	12	few
CASSSTGQGRYEQYF	TGTGCCAGCTCATCCACGGGACAGGGGAGGTACGAGCAGTACTTC	TRBV18	TRBJ2-7	TRBD1	15	once
CASRAGESTDTQYF	TGCGCCAGCAGGGCGGGGGAAAGCACAGATACGCAGTATTTT	TRBV5-1	TRBJ2-3	TRBD2	14	few
CASSGDRGLTEAFF	TGCGCCAGCAGTGGAGACAGGGGGCTCACTGAAGCTTTCTTT	TRBV5-1	TRBJ1-1	TRBD1	14	NA
CASGPIRTSGGARAGELFF	TGTGCCAGCGGACCAATTAGGACTAGCGGGGGAGCTAGGGCCGGGGAGCTGTTTTTT	TRBV28	TRBJ2-2	TRBD2	19	NA
CASSQVWDRANEKLFF	TGCGCCAGCAGCCAAGTTTGGGACAGGGCGAATGAAAAACTGTTTTTT	TRBV4-3	TRBJ1-4	TRBD1	16	NA
CASSHSSPQGIQPQHF	TGTGCCAGCAGCCATTCAAGTCCGCAGGGGATTCAGCCCCAGCATTTT	TRBV3-1/TRBV3-2	TRBJ1-5	NA	16	NA
CASSLVRASSYNEQFF	TGCGCCAGCAGCTTGGTGAGGGCGAGCTCCTACAATGAGCAGTTCTTC	TRBV5-1	TRBJ2-1	NA	16	NA
CASSLAQDTGELFF	TGTGCCAGCAGCTTGGCACAGGACACCGGGGAGCTGTTTTTT	TRBV5-6	TRBJ2-2	NA	14	NA
CASSEAGTGVDTQYF	TGTGCCAGCAGTGAGGCCGGGACAGGGGTAGATACGCAGTATTTT	TRBV6-1	TRBJ2-3	TRBD1	15	NA
CASSYRGDNSPLHF	TGTGCCAGTAGTTACAGGGGGGATAATTCACCCCTCCACTTT	TRBV19	TRBJ1-6	TRBD1	14	few
CASSRGARTNEKLFF	TGTGCCAGTAGTCGGGGGGCGCGAACTAATGAAAAACTGTTTTTT	TRBV19	TRBJ1-4	NA	15	NA
CATSSVRGSGYTF	TGTGCCACCAGCTCCGTCCGAGGGAGCGGCTACACCTTC	TRBV15	TRBJ1-2	NA	13	NA
CASSADPRTTEAFF	TGTGCCAGCAGCGCAGACCCCCGGACAACAGAGGCTTTCTTT	TRBV9	TRBJ1-1	NA	14	NA
CASIYIEDGDQYF	TGTGCCAGCATATATATAGAAGACGGGGACCAGTACTTC	TRBV2	TRBJ2-5	NA	13	NA
CASITTRRAYEQYF	TGTGCCAGCATCACTACCCGCCGAGCCTACGAGCAGTACTTC	TRBV11-2	TRBJ2-7	NA	14	NA
CASSPQGAAGANVLTF	TGTGCCAGCTCACCACAGGGGGCGGCTGGGGCCAACGTCCTGACTTTC	TRBV18	TRBJ2-6	TRBD1	16	NA
CASSTTGAGYTF	TGCGCCAGCAGCACGACAGGGGCTGGCTACACCTTC	TRBV5-1	TRBJ1-2	TRBD1	12	NA
CASSIGQGGETQYF	TGCGCCAGCAGCATCGGACAGGGTGGAGAGACCCAGTACTTC	TRBV5-1	TRBJ2-5	TRBD1	14	once
CASSPGGLADYEQYF	TGCGCCAGCAGCCCGGGGGGACTAGCAGACTACGAGCAGTACTTC	TRBV5-1	TRBJ2-7	TRBD2	15	few
CASSLVGLAGAYNEQFF	TGTGCCAGCAGCTTAGTCGGGCTAGCGGGGGCTTACAATGAGCAGTTCTTC	TRBV7-2	TRBJ2-1	TRBD2	17	NA
CASSYAGLAGGISGGADTQYF	TGTGCCAGCAGTTACGCTGGACTAGCGGGGGGGATCTCCGGAGGTGCAGATACGCAGTATTTT	TRBV6-2/TRBV6-3	TRBJ2-3	TRBD2	21	few
CASSAQLAAYEQYF	TGTGCCAGCAGCGCCCAACTAGCGGCCTACGAGCAGTACTTC	TRBV5-4	TRBJ2-7	TRBD2	14	NA
CASSQNAGAGSETQYF	TGCGCCAGCAGCCAGAATGCAGGGGCAGGGTCTGAGACCCAGTACTTC	TRBV4-3	TRBJ2-5	NA	16	once
CASSQVAIGETQYF	TGTGCCAGCAGCCAAGTCGCGATTGGAGAGACCCAGTACTTC	TRBV4-2	TRBJ2-5	NA	14	NA
CASSQEHRGIGELFF	TGCGCCAGCAGCCAAGAACACAGGGGCATCGGGGAGCTGTTTTTT	TRBV4-3	TRBJ2-2	TRBD1	15	NA
CASSHGQVSYNEQFF	TGTGCCAGCAGCCACGGACAGGTATCCTACAATGAGCAGTTCTTC	TRBV7-3	TRBJ2-1	TRBD1	15	NA
CASSLAGGRHEQYF	TGTGCCAGCAGCTTAGCGGGGGGGCGGCACGAGCAGTACTTC	TRBV7-2	TRBJ2-7	NA	14	many
CASSFAGITYEQYF	TGCGCCAGCAGCTTCGCCGGGATCACATACGAGCAGTACTTC	TRBV5-1	TRBJ2-7	NA	14	few
CASSMDRGNEKLFF	TGTGCCAGTAGTATGGACAGGGGGAATGAAAAACTGTTTTTT	TRBV19	TRBJ1-4	TRBD1	14	NA
CASSLVGRYNSPLHF	TGTGCCAGCAGCTTAGTGGGGAGATATAATTCACCCCTCCACTTT	TRBV7-8	TRBJ1-6	NA	15	once
CSASDNEQFF	TGCAGTGCTTCAGACAATGAGCAGTTCTTC	TRBV20-1	TRBJ2-1	NA	10	NA
CAWSVRGGFDGAYEQYF	TGTGCCTGGAGTGTACGGGGAGGCTTCGACGGTGCCTACGAGCAGTACTTC	TRBV30	TRBJ2-7	NA	17	NA
CASSQGRVYSGEQYF	TGTGCCAGCAGCCAAGGGCGGGTCTACTCGGGCGAGCAGTACTTC	TRBV3-1/TRBV3-2	TRBJ2-7	NA	15	few
CASSLGPGQGIYEQYF	TGTGCCAGCAGCCTGGGGCCGGGACAGGGGATCTACGAGCAGTACTTC	TRBV11-3	TRBJ2-7	TRBD1	16	NA
CASSRLRTGGTDTQYF	TGTGCCAGTAGTAGACTTCGGACAGGAGGGACAGATACGCAGTATTTT	TRBV19	TRBJ2-3	NA	16	few
CASSLAPDRVNSPLHF	TGTGCCAGCAGCTTAGCTCCGGACAGGGTTAATTCACCCCTCCACTTT	TRBV7-2	TRBJ1-6	TRBD1	16	NA
CASSPGQGAETQYF	TGTGCCAGCAGCCCCGGACAGGGTGCTGAGACCCAGTACTTC	TRBV11-3	TRBJ2-5	TRBD1	14	NA
CASSFSSGGKTQYF	TGTGCCAGCAGCTTCTCTAGCGGGGGGAAGACCCAGTACTTC	TRBV7-2	TRBJ2-5	TRBD2	14	NA
CASRDRSSYEQYF	TGTGCCAGCCGAGACAGAAGCTCCTACGAGCAGTACTTC	TRBV7-9	TRBJ2-7	NA	13	NA
CASSESGGEKLFF	TGTGCCAGCAGTGAATCCGGGGGTGAAAAACTGTTTTTT	TRBV2	TRBJ1-4	NA	13	NA
CASIGQGLAGRNEQFF	TGTGCCAGCATAGGGCAGGGACTAGCGGGGAGAAATGAGCAGTTCTTC	TRBV2	TRBJ2-1	TRBD2	16	NA
CASSDGDRGRVGELFF	TGTGCCAGCAGTGACGGGGACAGGGGGCGAGTAGGGGAGCTGTTTTTT	TRBV6-1	TRBJ2-2	TRBD1	16	NA